Below are 24 T cell receptor beta chains sequenced from a single sample in a study of CD8 T cells in Susac syndrome. RNA was extracted with the RNeasy kit, and a quantity of roughly 0.45 to 1 ug was reverse transcribed using random hexamers. TCRdb processed the immunoSEQ multiplex PCR reads anew with MiXCR; each CDR3 protein has one entry. The table lists around 170,000 distinct CDR3 sequences, approximately 94% of them singletons. Sequencing was performed on CD4+ T cells from PBMCs. The receptors were sampled from a human donor with Susac syndrome.

This sequence joins TRBV4-1 and TRBJ1-5; 8 nucleotides align to TRBD1. The CDR3 has 17 amino acids. Germline V gene lookup returns CDR1 MGHRA and CDR2 YSYEKL. With V trimmed by 0 bases and J by 4 bases, 8 bases remained unmatched. CDR3 in amino acids: CASSQEGTGGRNQPQHF. CDR3 coding DNA: TGCGCCAGCAGCCAAGAAGGAACAGGGGGTCGGAATCAGCCCCAGCATTTT.

The chain recombines TRBV6-4 with TRBJ1-1; 8 bases agree with TRBD1. The V gene end was trimmed by 4 bases and the J gene end by 1 base; junction bases not matched to a gene: 2. CDR3 length: 14 residues. The germline V gene encodes CDR1 MRHNA and CDR2 SNTAGT. As DNA, the CDR3 is TGTGCCAGCAGTGCGACAGGGGAGAACACTGAAGCTTTCTTT. Encoded protein: CASSATGENTEAFF.

The chain couples TRBV28 to TRBJ2-1; the D is unclear. This CDR3 contains 12 residues. V dropped 6 bases and J dropped 11 bases, with 14 bases sitting between them. Germline V CDR1 and CDR2: MDHEN, SYDVKM. CDR3 nucleotides: TGTGCCAGCAGACCGATGGGATTGAAGCAGTTCTTC. Translating gives CASRPMGLKQFF.

This chain uses TRBV28 with TRBJ2-3, with D maybe TRBD1 (6 bases). Trimming left V 7 bases short and J 3 bases short, with 14 bases between. Looked up from germline, CDR1 is MDHEN and CDR2 is SYDVKM. The CDR3 runs to 14 residues. The CDR3, as DNA: TGTGCCAGCACCCCACAGGGAAGGACAGATACGCAGTATTTT. Protein product: CASTPQGRTDTQYF.

The CDR3 bases are TGTGCCAGCAGCTTAAGGGGATGGGACGAGCAGTTCTTC. Protein: CASSLRGWDEQFF. The chain is built from TRBV7-3 and TRBJ2-1, with D possibly called TRBD1 or TRBD2 (5 bases each). Germline CDR1 is SGHTA and CDR2 is FQGTGA. The CDR3 is 13 amino acids. V was pared by 1 base and J by 10 bases, with 11 bases between.

The V and J genes are TRBV20-1 and TRBJ2-1, with TRBD2 matching 9 bases. Germline V gene sequence: CDR1 DFQATT, CDR2 SNEGSKA (reference sequence). Trimming took 2 bases from V and 8 from J; bases not matched to a gene: 13. The CDR3 totals 16 residues. CDR3 DNA: TGCAGTGCTAGATCCAAACTAGCGGGTTTTGTGGATGAGCAGTTCTTC. Translating it yields CSARSKLAGFVDEQFF.

The rearrangement links TRBV20-1 to TRBJ2-3; 8 bases are shared with TRBD2. Germline trimming cut 1 base from V and 3 bases from J; bases unmatched to any gene: 6. The CDR3 spans 15 residues. In germline, CDR1 is DFQATT, CDR2 SNEGSKA (reference sequence). The CDR3 bases are TGCAGTGCTAGAGTCCAGCGGGGGCCGACAGATACGCAGTATTTT. It encodes CSARVQRGPTDTQYF.

V is TRBV6-6 and J is TRBJ1-5; D ambiguous. Looked up from germline, CDR1 is MNHNY and CDR2 is SVGAGI (reference sequence). This CDR3 is 13 amino acids long. V was shortened by 2 bases and J by 1 base, with 3 bases between the two germline ends. CDR3: CASSYDSNQPQHF. As DNA, the CDR3 is TGTGCCAGCAGTTACGACAGCAATCAGCCCCAGCATTTT.

The chain uses TRBV20-1 and TRBJ2-5; D gene uncertain. Germline CDR1 is DFQATT and CDR2 is SNEGSKA (reference sequence). V was pared by 4 bases and J by 5 bases, with 5 bases between. The CDR3 spans 10 residues. The CDR3 nucleotides read TGCAGTGCTATTTCGGAGACCCAGTACTTC. Residues: CSAISETQYF.

The chain couples TRBV5-6 to TRBJ1-6; D may be TRBD1 (5 bases). V was pared by 3 bases and J by 5 bases, with 12 bases between. Germline CDR1 SGHDT, CDR2 YYEEEE. There are 15 residues in the CDR3. The CDR3, as DNA: TGTGCCAGCAGCTACGGGACGAGGGATAATTCACCCCTCCACTTT. Translating it yields CASSYGTRDNSPLHF.

This clonotype was picked up a small number of times. The chain recombines TRBV5-4 with TRBJ2-3, with TRBD2 matching over 11 bases. V shed 0 bases, J shed 4 bases, and the junction held 7 bases outside the gene matches. CDR1 and CDR2 (germline): SGHNT, YYREEE (reference sequence). The length of the CDR3 is 17 residues. The CDR3 loop is CASSLGVAGGPADTQYF. CDR3 coding DNA: TGTGCCAGCAGCTTGGGGGTAGCGGGGGGGCCGGCAGATACGCAGTATTTT.

The genes are TRBV12-3 or TRBV12-4 and TRBJ2-3; tentatively, D is TRBD1 (6 bases). V lost 6 bases, J lost 3 bases, and 10 bases lay in between. This CDR3 is built from 13 residues. DNA of the CDR3: TGTGCCAGCAGGTTAAGGGGGACAGATACGCAGTATTTT. It specifies CASRLRGTDTQYF.

The chain has TRBV4-3 and TRBJ2-6, with TRBD2 identical over 7 bases. The trim removed 0 bases at V and 2 bases at J, leaving 1 base unmatched. Germline CDR1 reads LGHNA; CDR2 reads YSLEER. The CDR3 loop spans 16 amino acids. CDR3 residues: CASSQDGGAGANVLTF. In DNA, the CDR3 is TGCGCCAGCAGCCAAGATGGGGGGGCTGGGGCCAACGTCCTGACTTTC.

This chain uses TRBV7-2 with TRBJ2-2; tentatively, D is TRBD2 (5 bases). The CDR3 has 14 residues. Deletions cut 5 bases from V and 6 bases from J, with 13 bases between. Germline CDR1 is SGHTA and CDR2 is FQGNSA. The CDR3 DNA follows: TGTGCCAGCAGCGAAACTAGTGTGGCCGGGGAGCTGTTTTTT. Residues: CASSETSVAGELFF.

V is TRBV28 and J is TRBJ1-2; D uncertain. V lost 6 bases and J lost 5, with 19 bases in between. CDR1 MDHEN and CDR2 SYDVKM come from the germline V gene. The CDR3 totals 15 residues. In DNA, the CDR3 is TGTGCCAGCAGCCCCGGGAGGCGGGGTGGGTATGGCTACACCTTC. Translating it yields CASSPGRRGGYGYTF.

The gene calls are TRBV3-1 and TRBJ2-5; 7 positions match TRBD1. Germline lookup yields CDR1 LGHDT and CDR2 YNNKEL (reference sequence). Unmatched junction bases numbered 8, after V lost 2 bases and J lost 5 bases. There are 15 residues in the CDR3. CDR3 residues: CASSQRGGGRETQYF. In DNA, the CDR3 is TGTGCCAGCAGCCAAAGAGGGGGCGGCCGGGAGACCCAGTACTTC.

This sequence joins TRBV25-1 and TRBJ2-3, with 14 bases matching TRBD2. The CDR3 extends over 18 amino acids. V dropped 3 bases and J dropped 1; count of bases not matched to a gene: 6. Looked up from germline, CDR1 is MGHDK and CDR2 is SYGVNS. CDR3 residues: CASSDRLAGGQGTDTQYF. As DNA, the CDR3 is TGTGCCAGCAGTGATAGACTAGCGGGGGGGCAGGGCACAGATACGCAGTATTTT.

The chain recombines TRBV29-1 with TRBJ1-1, with D perhaps matching TRBD1 (6 bases). Germline V gene sequence: CDR1 SQVTM, CDR2 ANQGSEA. Trimming pared 4 bases from V and 3 bases from J, leaving 15 bases between. This CDR3 comprises 14 residues. The CDR3 coding sequence is TGCAGCGTTGTACAGGGTGAGCTCGACACTGAAGCTTTCTTT. Its translation: CSVVQGELDTEAFF.

V is TRBV7-2 and J is TRBJ2-2; the D is unclear. In germline, CDR1 is SGHTA, CDR2 FQGNSA. CDR3 length: 12 amino acids. Between the trimmed V and J ends, which lost 2 bases and 8 bases, there was a span of 6 bases. The CDR3 nucleotides are TGTGCCAGCAGCTTAATCAAGGGGGAGCTGTTTTTT. The encoded protein is CASSLIKGELFF.

The chain joins TRBV3-1 to TRBJ2-5; the D is unclear. V lost 8 bases and J 2 bases, leaving 6 bases between the germline ends. Germline assignment: CDR1 LGHDT and CDR2 YNNKEL (reference sequence). The CDR3 runs to 11 residues. The CDR3 nucleotides are TGTGCCAGCCGGCGGCAAGAGACCCAGTACTTC. Translated: CASRRQETQYF.

The chain joins TRBV12-3 or TRBV12-4 to TRBJ2-7, with no clear D. The length of the CDR3 is 14 residues. V lost 10 bases and J 3 bases, leaving 19 bases between the germline ends. CDR3 sequence: CATSQTTRFYEQYF. CDR3 coding DNA: TGTGCCACAAGCCAAACGACGAGGTTCTACGAGCAGTACTTC.

This clonotype appeared once. The gene calls are TRBV20-1 and TRBJ2-2, with 11 bases matching TRBD2. The junction had 7 bases not matched to a gene; V was cut back by 1 base and J by 0 bases. CDR1 and CDR2 from the germline V gene are DFQATT and SNEGSKA (reference sequence). The CDR3 runs 18 residues. The CDR3 DNA is TGCAGTGCTAGAGGAGTTGTAGCGGGGGGGACGAACACCGGGGAGCTGTTTTTT. Translating it yields CSARGVVAGGTNTGELFF.

The J gene is TRBJ1-2, the V gene TRBV29-1, with D unclear. The CDR3 loop spans 11 amino acids. Per germline, CDR1 SQVTM and CDR2 ANQGSEA. Trimming pared 8 bases from V and 5 bases from J, leaving 12 bases between. In DNA, the CDR3 is TGCAGCATGACACCAGTTTATGGCTACACCTTC. It codes for CSMTPVYGYTF.

The genes are TRBV12-3 or TRBV12-4 and TRBJ2-2; 10 bases fit TRBD2. The CDR3 covers 15 residues. Germline trimming cut 3 bases from V and 6 bases from J; bases unmatched to any gene: 4. Here the CDR3 reads CASSFSLAGAGELFF. Here the CDR3 DNA reads TGTGCCAGCAGTTTTTCCCTAGCGGGAGCCGGGGAGCTGTTTTTT.